The T cell receptor (beta chain) under discussion was sequenced for a study of OX40 agonist ivuxolimab in advanced cancers. Overall study findings and caveats: Averaging showed that CD8+ T cells had more expanded clones than CD4+ did.

Using immunoSEQ multiplex PCR, the repertoire was profiled, and TCRdb retains in-frame clones only, with some absent. This sample has roughly 40,000 clones, with around nine tenths found just once. J gave up 7 bases and V 5 bases, and 8 bases lay outside the gene matches. Germline values: CDR1 LNHDA, CDR2 SQIVND (reference sequence). CDR3 length: 14 residues. On this clone itself: The target antigen is unknown.

The genes are TRBV19 and TRBJ1-5; 7 nucleotides align to TRBD1. This sample comprised CD4+ or CD8+ T cells sorted from blood, obtained in a trial of the OX40 agonist ivuxolimab. The receptor was isolated from an adult with an advanced solid tumor such as melanoma, head and neck, liver or kidney cancer. DNA of the CDR3: TGTGCCAGTAGTTACAACAGGGGTGGACAGCCCCAGCATTTT. Its translation is CASSYNRGGQPQHF.